This TCR beta chain appears in the sequencing data of a study of T cells in Graves' hyperthyroidism and ophthalmopathy. In the study overall: Prior to any treatment, at the point of initial diagnosis, peripheral blood was collected.

This clonotype was counted ten times or more. Antigen specificity is unknown. Findings of the study overall: Ophthalmopathy, as predicted by the model, came a median about seven months after the prediction.

Used for diagnoses were clinical symptoms, serum thyroxine and TRAb, thyroid ultrasound and orbital computed tomography. V was clipped by 7 bases and J by 0 bases, with 7 bases between them. There are 14 residues in the CDR3. Germline V lookup: CDR1 MNHNS, CDR2 SASEGT. Using RNA transcripts as the source, TCR beta CDR3 regions were amplified. Carried out on the TCR CDR3, a first-round RT-PCR used the HTBI primer set. In TCRdb, the multiplex PCR reads were re-called with MiXCR into one record per CDR3 protein. The table has 380,000 or so distinct CDR3 sequences, 13% seen once. This receptor was obtained from a man aged 25-45 years with Graves' hyperthyroidism that later progressed to Graves' ophthalmopathy. The specimen was blood. The chain joins TRBV6-1 to TRBJ2-6; D remains unclear. Here the CDR3 DNA reads TGTGCCAGCAAGCCGAGCTCTGGGGCCAACGTCCTGACTTTC. Amino acid sequence: CASKPSSGANVLTF.